The clone carrying this T cell receptor (beta chain) was found many times. The germline V gene encodes CDR1 DFQATT and CDR2 SNEGSKA (reference sequence). V lost 4 bases to trimming and J lost 6 bases, with 16 bases between them. The CDR3 has 13 residues. The library was built from roughly 400 ng RNA with molecular barcoded adaptors for alpha/delta and beta/gamma chains. One entry per CDR3 protein results from TCRdb running MiXCR on the reads. This sample carries 57,000 or so distinct CDR3 sequences, approximately 20% of them seen once, and the ten largest clones take more than 12%. This entry belongs to a study of read filtering for tumor transcriptome and immune sequencing.

This clonotype was sampled from a donor aged 40 or older with multiple myeloma. The sample taken for sequencing was a population of CD138-negative cells sorted from bone marrow. The V gene is TRBV20-1, the J gene TRBJ2-7; perhaps TRBD2 as D (5 bases). The CDR3 sequence: CSATLQTSFEQYF. The CDR3 DNA reads as TGCAGTGCTACGCTTCAAACTAGTTTCGAGCAGTACTTC.